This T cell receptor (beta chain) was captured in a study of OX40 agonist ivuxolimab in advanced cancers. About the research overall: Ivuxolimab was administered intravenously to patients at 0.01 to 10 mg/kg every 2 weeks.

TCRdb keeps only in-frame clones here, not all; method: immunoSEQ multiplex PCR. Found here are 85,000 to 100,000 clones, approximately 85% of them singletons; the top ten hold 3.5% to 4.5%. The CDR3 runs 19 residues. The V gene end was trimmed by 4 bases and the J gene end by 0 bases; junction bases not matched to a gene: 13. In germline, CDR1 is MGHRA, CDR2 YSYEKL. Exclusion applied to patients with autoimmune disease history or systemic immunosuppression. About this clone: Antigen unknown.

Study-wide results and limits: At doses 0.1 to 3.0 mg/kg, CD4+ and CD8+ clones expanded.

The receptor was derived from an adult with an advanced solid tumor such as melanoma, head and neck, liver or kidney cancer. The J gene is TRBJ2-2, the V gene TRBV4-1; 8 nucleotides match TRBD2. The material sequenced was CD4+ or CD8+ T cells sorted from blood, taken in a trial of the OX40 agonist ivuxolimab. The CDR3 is CASSRRLANQRANTGELFF. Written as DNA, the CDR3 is TGCGCCAGCAGCCGCAGACTAGCGAACCAACGAGCGAACACCGGGGAGCTGTTTTTT.